A selection of T cell receptor beta chains follows, all from one sample in a study of molecular identifiers for immune sequencing clone quantification. TCRdb reprocessed the PCR reads via MiXCR and lists one record per CDR3 protein. The profile shows 40,000 to 45,000 distinct CDR3 sequences, under 25% of them singletons. Material: naive CD8+ T cells from blood, with Jurkat cell RNA spiked in. These receptors were obtained from a human donor in good health. Some libraries in this study had Jurkat cell RNA spiked in. Each CDR3 is given with its conserved first and last residue. A D gene is named only where the DNA matches it firmly. Clone size appears in some rows only: once, few, many, or a class for an expanded clone.

clone size	J gene	V gene	D gene	CDR3 protein	CDR3 DNA
-	TRBJ2-2	TRBV5-4	TRBD1	CASSFRGSGGELFF	TGTGCCAGCAGCTTCAGGGGGAGTGGCGGGGAGCTGTTTTTT
-	TRBJ1-2	TRBV3-1	TRBD1	CASSQGQGSYGYTF	TGTGCCAGCAGCCAGGGACAGGGTTCCTATGGCTACACCTTC
many	TRBJ2-3	TRBV20-1	TRBD2	CSARDTPRLAGGTDTQYF	TGCAGTGCTAGAGATACCCCCAGACTAGCGGGGGGCACAGATACGCAGTATTTT
many	TRBJ1-1	TRBV6-5	-	CASSFDRKNTEAFF	TGTGCCAGCAGTTTCGACAGAAAGAACACTGAAGCTTTCTTT
many	TRBJ2-3	TRBV28	TRBD2	CASSYRSLGTSSTDTQYF	TGTGCCAGCAGTTATAGGAGCCTCGGGACTAGCAGCACAGATACGCAGTATTTT
many	TRBJ2-3	TRBV7-3	TRBD2	CASSLKGGGGRVADTQYF	TGTGCCAGCAGCTTAAAGGGAGGAGGCGGGAGGGTCGCAGATACGCAGTATTTT
many	TRBJ2-2	TRBV5-1	TRBD2	CASRPITSANTGELFF	TGCGCCAGCCGCCCGATCACTAGCGCGAACACCGGGGAGCTGTTTTTT
many	TRBJ2-3	TRBV3-1	-	CASSQDTEGDTQYF	TGTGCCAGCAGCCAAGATACGGAAGGTGATACGCAGTATTTT
-	TRBJ2-3	TRBV27	TRBD2	CASSLGLAGTDTRYF	TGTGCCAGCAGTTTAGGACTAGCGGGCACAGATACGCGGTATTTT
many	TRBJ2-7	TRBV7-6	-	CASSPGGPNEQYF	TGTGCCAGCAGCCCGGGGGGCCCCAACGAGCAGTACTTC
many	TRBJ2-3	TRBV28	-	CASSLLGQGTDTQYF	TGTGCCAGCAGTTTATTGGGGCAGGGGACAGATACGCAGTATTTT
many	TRBJ1-6	TRBV4-3	-	CASSQEMSSYNSPLHF	TGCGCCAGCAGCCAAGAGATGAGCTCCTATAATTCACCCCTCCACTTT
many	TRBJ2-7	TRBV20-1	-	CSARGDSFPYEQYF	TGCAGTGCTAGAGGTGACTCTTTTCCCTACGAGCAGTACTTC
many	TRBJ1-1	TRBV4-1	-	CASSQSNHLLGTEAFF	TGCGCCAGCAGCCAATCCAACCACCTCCTGGGGACTGAAGCTTTCTTT
many	TRBJ2-5	TRBV4-3	-	CASSQFRGRQETQYF	TGCGCCAGCAGCCAGTTCAGGGGTAGGCAAGAGACCCAGTACTTC
-	TRBJ1-1	TRBV5-6	-	CASSLGARNTEAFF	TGTGCCAGCAGCTTGGGAGCCCGGAACACTGAAGCTTTCTTT
medium-sized	TRBJ2-3	TRBV5-1	-	CASSLDNTDTQYF	TGCGCCAGCAGCCTAGACAACACAGATACGCAGTATTTT
many	TRBJ2-3	TRBV6-2/TRBV6-3	-	CASLKVAGTITDAQYF	TGTGCCAGCCTAAAGGTGGCGGGGACAATCACAGATGCGCAGTATTTT
many	TRBJ1-1	TRBV7-9	TRBD1	CASSLASGGITEAFF	TGTGCCAGCAGCTTAGCTTCAGGGGGAATCACTGAAGCTTTCTTT
-	TRBJ2-2	TRBV7-9	-	CASSLLEELDTGELFF	TGTGCCAGCAGCTTATTGGAAGAACTAGACACCGGGGAGCTGTTTTTT
-	TRBJ2-2	TRBV4-3	TRBD2	CASSQDPAGVGDGELFF	TGCGCCAGCAGCCAAGATCCAGCGGGAGTAGGTGACGGGGAGCTGTTTTTT
many	TRBJ2-3	TRBV10-3	TRBD2	CAISPATSGRSYF	TGTGCCATCAGCCCCGCAACTAGCGGGAGGTCGTATTTT
many	TRBJ2-7	TRBV4-2	-	CASSQDHRDGGEQYF	TGTGCCAGCAGCCAAGATCACAGGGATGGGGGGGAGCAGTACTTC